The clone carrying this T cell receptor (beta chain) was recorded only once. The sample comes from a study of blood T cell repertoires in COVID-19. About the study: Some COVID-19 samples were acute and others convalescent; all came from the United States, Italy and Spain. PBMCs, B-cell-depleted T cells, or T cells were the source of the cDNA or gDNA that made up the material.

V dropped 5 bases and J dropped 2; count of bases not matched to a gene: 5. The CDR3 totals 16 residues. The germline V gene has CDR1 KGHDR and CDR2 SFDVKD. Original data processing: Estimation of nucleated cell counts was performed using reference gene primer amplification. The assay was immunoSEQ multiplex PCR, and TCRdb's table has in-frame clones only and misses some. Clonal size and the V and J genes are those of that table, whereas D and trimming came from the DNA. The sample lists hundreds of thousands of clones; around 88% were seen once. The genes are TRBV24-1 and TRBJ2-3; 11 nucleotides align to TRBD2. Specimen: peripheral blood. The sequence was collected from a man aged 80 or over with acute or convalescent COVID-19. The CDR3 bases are TGTGCCACCAGTGCCCCGACTAGCGGGACCACAGATACGCAGTATTTT. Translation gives CATSAPTSGTTDTQYF.